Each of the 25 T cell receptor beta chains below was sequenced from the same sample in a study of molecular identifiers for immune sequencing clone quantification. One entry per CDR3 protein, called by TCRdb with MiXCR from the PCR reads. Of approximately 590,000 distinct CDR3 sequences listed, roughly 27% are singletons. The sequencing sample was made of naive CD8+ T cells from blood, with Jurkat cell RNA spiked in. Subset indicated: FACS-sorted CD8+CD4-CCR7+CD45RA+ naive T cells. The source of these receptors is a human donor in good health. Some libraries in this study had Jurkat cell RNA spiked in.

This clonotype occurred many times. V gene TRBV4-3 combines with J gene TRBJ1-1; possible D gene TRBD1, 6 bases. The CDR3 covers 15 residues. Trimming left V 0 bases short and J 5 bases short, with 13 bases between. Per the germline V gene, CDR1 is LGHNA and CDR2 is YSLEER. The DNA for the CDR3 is TGCGCCAGCAGCCAAGATCTGAGGGGGAAGACTGAAGCTTTCTTT. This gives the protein CASSQDLRGKTEAFF.

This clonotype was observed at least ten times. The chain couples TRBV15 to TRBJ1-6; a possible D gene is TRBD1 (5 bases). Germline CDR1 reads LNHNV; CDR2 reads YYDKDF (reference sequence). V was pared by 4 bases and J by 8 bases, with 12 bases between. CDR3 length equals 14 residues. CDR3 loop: CATSNRGTYSPLHF. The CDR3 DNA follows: TGTGCCACCAGCAACCGGGGCACGTATTCACCCCTCCACTTT.

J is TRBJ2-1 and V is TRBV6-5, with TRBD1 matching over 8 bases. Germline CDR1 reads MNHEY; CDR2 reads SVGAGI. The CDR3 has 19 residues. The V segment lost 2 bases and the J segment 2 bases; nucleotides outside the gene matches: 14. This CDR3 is CASSYVALWAGGAYNEQFF. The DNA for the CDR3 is TGTGCCAGCAGTTACGTAGCTCTATGGGCAGGGGGCGCCTACAATGAGCAGTTCTTC.

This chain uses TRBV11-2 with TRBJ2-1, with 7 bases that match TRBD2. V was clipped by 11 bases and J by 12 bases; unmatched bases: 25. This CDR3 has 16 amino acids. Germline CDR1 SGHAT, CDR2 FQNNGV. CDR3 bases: TGTGCCCGCCGCCCCCGTTATGGGAGGGCGCCCCATGCGCAGTTCTTC. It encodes CARRPRYGRAPHAQFF.

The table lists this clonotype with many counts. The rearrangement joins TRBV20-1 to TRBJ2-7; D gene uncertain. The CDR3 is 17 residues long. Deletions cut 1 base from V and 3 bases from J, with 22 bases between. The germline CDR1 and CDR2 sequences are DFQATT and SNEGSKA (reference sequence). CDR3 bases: TGCAGTGCTAGAGTCCCTAGGCCTTTCATAAAGGACTACGAGCAGTACTTC. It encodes CSARVPRPFIKDYEQYF.

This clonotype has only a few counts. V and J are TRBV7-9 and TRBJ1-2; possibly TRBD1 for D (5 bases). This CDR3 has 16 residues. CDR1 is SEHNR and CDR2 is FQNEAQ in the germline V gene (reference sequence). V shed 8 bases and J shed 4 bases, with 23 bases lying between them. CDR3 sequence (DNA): TGTGCCAGCGTGGGAGATGTTAAGCCGAGGGGCTATGGCTACACCTTC. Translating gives CASVGDVKPRGYGYTF.

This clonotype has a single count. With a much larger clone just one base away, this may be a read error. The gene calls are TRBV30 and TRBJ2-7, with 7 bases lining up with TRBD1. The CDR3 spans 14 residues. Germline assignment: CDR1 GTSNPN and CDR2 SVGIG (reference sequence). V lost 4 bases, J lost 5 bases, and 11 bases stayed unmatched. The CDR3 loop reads CAWNKPGQYHEQYF. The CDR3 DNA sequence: TGTGCCTGGAACAAGCCGGGACAGTACCACGAGCAGTACTTC.

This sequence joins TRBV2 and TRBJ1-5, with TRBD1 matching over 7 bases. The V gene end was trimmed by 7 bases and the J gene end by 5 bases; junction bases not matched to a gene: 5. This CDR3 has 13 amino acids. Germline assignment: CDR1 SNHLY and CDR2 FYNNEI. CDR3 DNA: TGTGCCAGCAACGGACAGGTGGATCAGCCCCAGCATTTT. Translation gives CASNGQVDQPQHF.

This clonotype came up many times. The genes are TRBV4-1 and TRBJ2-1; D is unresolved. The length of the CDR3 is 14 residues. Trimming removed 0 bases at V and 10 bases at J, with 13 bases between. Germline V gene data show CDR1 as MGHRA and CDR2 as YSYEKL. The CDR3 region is CASSQDPVIREQFF. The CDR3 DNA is TGCGCCAGCAGCCAAGACCCAGTAATACGCGAGCAGTTCTTC.

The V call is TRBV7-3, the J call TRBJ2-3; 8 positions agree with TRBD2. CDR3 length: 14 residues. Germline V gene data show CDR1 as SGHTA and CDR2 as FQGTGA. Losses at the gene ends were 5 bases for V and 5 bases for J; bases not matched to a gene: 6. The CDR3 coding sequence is TGTGCCAGCAGCCCCACGGGAGGGCTAGATACGCAGTATTTT. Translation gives CASSPTGGLDTQYF.

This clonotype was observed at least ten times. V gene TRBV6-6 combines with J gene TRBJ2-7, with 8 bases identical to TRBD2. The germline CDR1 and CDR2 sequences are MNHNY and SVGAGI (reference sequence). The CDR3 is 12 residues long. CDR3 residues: CASIERAGEETV. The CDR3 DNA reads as TGTGCCAGCATTGAGAGAGCGGGAGAGGAAACGGTC.

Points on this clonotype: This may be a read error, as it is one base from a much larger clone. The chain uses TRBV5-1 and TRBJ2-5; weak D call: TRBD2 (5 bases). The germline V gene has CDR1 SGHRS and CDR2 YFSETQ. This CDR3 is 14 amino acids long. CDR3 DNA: TGCGCCAGCAGCGGCGAGGGCGGCCAAGAGCCCCAGTACTTC. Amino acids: CASSGEGGQEPQYF.

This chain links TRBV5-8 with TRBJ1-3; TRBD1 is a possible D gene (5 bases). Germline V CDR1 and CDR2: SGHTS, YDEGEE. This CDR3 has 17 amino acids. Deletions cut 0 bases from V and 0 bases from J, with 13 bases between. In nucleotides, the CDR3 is TGTGCCAGCAGCTTGGCCCCCCAGGGAGTCTCTGGAAACACCATATATTTT. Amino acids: CASSLAPQGVSGNTIYF.

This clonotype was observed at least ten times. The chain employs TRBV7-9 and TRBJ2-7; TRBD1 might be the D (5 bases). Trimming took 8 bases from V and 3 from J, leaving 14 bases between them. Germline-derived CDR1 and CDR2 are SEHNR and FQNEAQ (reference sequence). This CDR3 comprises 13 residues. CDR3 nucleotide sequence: TGTGCCAGCGCATGGCTAGGGGACTACGAGCAGTACTTC. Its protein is CASAWLGDYEQYF.

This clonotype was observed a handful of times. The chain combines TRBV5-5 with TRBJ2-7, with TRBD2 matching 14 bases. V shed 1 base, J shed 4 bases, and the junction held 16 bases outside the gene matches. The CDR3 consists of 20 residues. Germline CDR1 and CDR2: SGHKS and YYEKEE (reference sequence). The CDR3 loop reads CASSLYLSGTSGGPGYEQYF. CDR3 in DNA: TGTGCCAGCAGCTTGTACCTTTCCGGGACTAGCGGGGGACCGGGTTACGAGCAGTACTTC. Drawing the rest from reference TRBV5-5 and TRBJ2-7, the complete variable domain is DAGVTQSPTHLIKTRGQQVTLRCSPISGHKSVSWYQQVLGQGPQFIFQYYEKEERGRGNFPDRFSARQFPNYSSELNVNALLLGDSALYLCASSLYLSGTSGGPGYEQYFGPGTRLTVT.

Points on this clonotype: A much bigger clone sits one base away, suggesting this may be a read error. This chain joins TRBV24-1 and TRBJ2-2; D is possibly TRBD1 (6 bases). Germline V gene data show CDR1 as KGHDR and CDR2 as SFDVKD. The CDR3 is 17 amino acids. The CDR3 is CATSLSPYRVGTGELIF. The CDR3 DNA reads TGTGCCACCAGCCTCTCACCCTACAGGGTCGGCACCGGGGAGCTGATTTTT.

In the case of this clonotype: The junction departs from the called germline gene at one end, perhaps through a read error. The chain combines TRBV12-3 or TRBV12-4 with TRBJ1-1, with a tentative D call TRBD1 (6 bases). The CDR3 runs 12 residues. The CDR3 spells CASSFWDTGAFF. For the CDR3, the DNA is TGTGCCAGCAGTTTTTGGGACACTGGAGCTTTCTTT.

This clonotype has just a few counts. The DNA of the CDR3 is TGTGCCAGCAGTCCTAAGACAGGGGCTGACGTCGTATCGAACACTGAAGCTTTCTTT. It translates to CASSPKTGADVVSNTEAFF. This chain joins TRBV27 and TRBJ1-1; TRBD1 matches 8 bases. Per germline, CDR1 MNHEY and CDR2 SMNVEV (reference sequence). The CDR3 spans 19 residues. Germline trimming cut 5 bases from V and 1 base from J; bases unmatched to any gene: 18.

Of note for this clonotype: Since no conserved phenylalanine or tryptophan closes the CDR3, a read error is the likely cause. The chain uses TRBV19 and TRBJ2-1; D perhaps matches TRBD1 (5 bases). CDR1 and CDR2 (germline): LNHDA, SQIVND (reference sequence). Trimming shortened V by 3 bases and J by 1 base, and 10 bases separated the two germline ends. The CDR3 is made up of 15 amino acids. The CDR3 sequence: CASSMGQGSYNEQFS. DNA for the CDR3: TGTGCCAGTAGTATGGGTCAGGGATCCTACAATGAGCAGTTCTCC.

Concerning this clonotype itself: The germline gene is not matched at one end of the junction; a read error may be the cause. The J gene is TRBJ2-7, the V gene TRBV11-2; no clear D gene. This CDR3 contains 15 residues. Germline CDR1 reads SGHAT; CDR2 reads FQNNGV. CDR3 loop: CASSLDSAPAYAQYF. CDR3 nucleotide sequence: TGTGCCAGCAGCTTAGACTCCGCCCCCGCCTACGCGCAGTACTTC.

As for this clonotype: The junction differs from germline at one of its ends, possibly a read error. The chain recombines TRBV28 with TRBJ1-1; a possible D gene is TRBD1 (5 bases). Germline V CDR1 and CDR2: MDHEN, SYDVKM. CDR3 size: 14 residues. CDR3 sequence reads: CASRVGWGNAEAFF. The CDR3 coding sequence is TGTGCCAGCAGGGTGGGCTGGGGGAACGCTGAAGCTTTCTTT.

CDR3 coding DNA: TGTGCCAGCAGCACGACAGGGGAGGCAATGAACACTGAAGCTTTCTTT. This translates into CASSTTGEAMNTEAFF. This chain connects TRBV3-1 to TRBJ1-1; the match to TRBD1 covers 8 bases. The CDR3 loop spans 16 amino acids. After removal of 5 bases from V and 0 bases from J, the junction contained 8 bases not matched to a gene. Germline V lookup: CDR1 LGHDT, CDR2 YNNKEL (reference sequence).

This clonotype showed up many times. The CDR3 nucleotides are TGTGCCAGCAGCCAAACTGACCTCGGAGAAGAGACCCAGTACTTC. Residues: CASSQTDLGEETQYF. This chain uses TRBV14 with TRBJ2-5; D is undetermined. CDR3 length: 15 amino acids. V lost 2 bases to trimming and J lost 3 bases, with 13 bases between them. Germline V CDR1 and CDR2: SGHDN, FVKESK. Using reference TRBV14 and TRBJ2-5 for the parts outside the CDR3, the full variable domain is EAGVTQFPSHSVIEKGQTVTLRCDPISGHDNLYWYRRVMGKEIKFLLHFVKESKQDESGMPNNRFLAERTGGTYSTLKVQPAELEDSGVYFCASSQTDLGEETQYFGPGTRLLVL.

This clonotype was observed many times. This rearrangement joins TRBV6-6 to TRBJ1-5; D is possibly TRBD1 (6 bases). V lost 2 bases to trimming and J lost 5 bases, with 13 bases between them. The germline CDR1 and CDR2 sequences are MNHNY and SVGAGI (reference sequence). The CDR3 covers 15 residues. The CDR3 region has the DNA TGTGCCAGCAGTTACGAGAGAGGGGGGGATCAGCCCCAGCATTTT. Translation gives CASSYERGGDQPQHF.

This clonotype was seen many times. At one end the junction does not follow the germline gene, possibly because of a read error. The CDR3 region has the DNA TGTGCCAGCAGCCTAGGCGGGACTGCTCCACATACGCAGTATTTT. Its translation: CASSLGGTAPHTQYF. The chain links TRBV13 to TRBJ2-3; D may be TRBD2 (6 bases). The CDR3 loop spans 15 amino acids. The germline V gene has CDR1 PRHDT and CDR2 FYEKMQ (reference sequence).